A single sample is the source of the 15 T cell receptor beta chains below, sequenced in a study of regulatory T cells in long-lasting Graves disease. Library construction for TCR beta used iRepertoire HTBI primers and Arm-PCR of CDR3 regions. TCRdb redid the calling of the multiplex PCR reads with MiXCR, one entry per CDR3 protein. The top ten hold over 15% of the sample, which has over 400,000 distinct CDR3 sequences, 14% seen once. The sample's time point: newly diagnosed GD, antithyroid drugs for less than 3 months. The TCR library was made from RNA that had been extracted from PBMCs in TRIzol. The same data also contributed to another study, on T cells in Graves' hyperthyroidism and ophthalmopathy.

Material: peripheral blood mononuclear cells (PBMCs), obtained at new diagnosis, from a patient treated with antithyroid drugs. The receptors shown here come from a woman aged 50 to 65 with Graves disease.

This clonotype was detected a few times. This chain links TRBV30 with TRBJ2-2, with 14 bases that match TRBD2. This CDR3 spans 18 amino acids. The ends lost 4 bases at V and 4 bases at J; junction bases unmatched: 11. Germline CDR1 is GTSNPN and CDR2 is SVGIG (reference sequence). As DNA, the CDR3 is TGTGCCTGGACGTCGGGACTAGCGGGAGTGGGGGGCACCGGGGAGCTGTTTTTT. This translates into CAWTSGLAGVGGTGELFF.

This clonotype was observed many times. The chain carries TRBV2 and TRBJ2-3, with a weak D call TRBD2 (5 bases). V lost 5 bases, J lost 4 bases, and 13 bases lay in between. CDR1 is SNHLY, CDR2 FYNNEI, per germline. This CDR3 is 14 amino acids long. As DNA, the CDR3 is TGTGCCAGCAGTACACTAGGTTGGTCAGATACGCAGTATTTT. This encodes CASSTLGWSDTQYF.

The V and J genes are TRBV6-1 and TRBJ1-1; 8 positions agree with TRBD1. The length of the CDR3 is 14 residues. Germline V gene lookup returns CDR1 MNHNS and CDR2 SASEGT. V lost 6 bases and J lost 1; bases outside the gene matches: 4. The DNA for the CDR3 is TGTGCCAGCAGGATCACAGGGGGGAACACTGAAGCTTTCTTT. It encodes CASRITGGNTEAFF.

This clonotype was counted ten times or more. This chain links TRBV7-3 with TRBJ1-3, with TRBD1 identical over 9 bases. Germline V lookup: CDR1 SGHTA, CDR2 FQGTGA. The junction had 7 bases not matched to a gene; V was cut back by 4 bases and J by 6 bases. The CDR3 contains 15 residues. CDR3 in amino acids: CASSSGQGQENTIYF. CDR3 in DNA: TGTGCCAGCAGCTCGGGACAGGGTCAAGAAAACACCATATATTTT.

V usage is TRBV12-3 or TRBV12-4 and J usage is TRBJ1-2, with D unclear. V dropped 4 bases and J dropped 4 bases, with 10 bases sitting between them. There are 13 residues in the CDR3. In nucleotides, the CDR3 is TGTGCCAGCAGTTCTTCCGTCTTCTATGGCTACACCTTC. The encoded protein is CASSSSVFYGYTF.

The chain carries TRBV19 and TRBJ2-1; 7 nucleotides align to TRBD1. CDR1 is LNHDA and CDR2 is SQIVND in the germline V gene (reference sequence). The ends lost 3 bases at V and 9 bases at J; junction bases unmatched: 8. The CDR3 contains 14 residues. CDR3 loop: CASSMKADRVEQFF. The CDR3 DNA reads TGTGCCAGTAGTATGAAGGCCGACAGGGTTGAGCAGTTCTTC.

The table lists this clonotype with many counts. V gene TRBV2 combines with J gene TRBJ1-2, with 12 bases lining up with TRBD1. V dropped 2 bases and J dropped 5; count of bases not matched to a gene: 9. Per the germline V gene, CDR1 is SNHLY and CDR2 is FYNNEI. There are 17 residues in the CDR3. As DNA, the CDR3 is TGTGCCAGCAGTGAAAGTCGGGACAGGGGGCGATATTATGGCTACACCTTC. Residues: CASSESRDRGRYYGYTF.

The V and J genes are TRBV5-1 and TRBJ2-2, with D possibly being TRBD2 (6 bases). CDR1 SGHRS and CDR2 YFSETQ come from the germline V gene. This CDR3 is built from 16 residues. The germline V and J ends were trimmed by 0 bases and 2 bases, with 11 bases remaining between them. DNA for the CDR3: TGCGCCAGCAGCTTGGCGGGACTTTCAAACACCGGGGAGCTGTTTTTT. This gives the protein CASSLAGLSNTGELFF. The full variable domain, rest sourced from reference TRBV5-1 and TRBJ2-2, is KAGVTQTPRYLIKTRGQQVTLSCSPISGHRSVSWYQQTPGQGLQFLFEYFSETQRNKGNFPGRFSGRQFSNSRSEMNVSTLELGDSALYLCASSLAGLSNTGELFFGEGSRLTVL.

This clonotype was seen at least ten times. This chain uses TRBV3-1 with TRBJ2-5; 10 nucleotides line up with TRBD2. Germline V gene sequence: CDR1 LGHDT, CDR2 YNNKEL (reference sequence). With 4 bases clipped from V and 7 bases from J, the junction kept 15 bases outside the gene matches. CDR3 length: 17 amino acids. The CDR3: CASSPPYQREGHLTQYF. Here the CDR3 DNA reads TGTGCCAGCAGCCCCCCTTATCAGCGGGAGGGCCACCTGACCCAGTACTTC.

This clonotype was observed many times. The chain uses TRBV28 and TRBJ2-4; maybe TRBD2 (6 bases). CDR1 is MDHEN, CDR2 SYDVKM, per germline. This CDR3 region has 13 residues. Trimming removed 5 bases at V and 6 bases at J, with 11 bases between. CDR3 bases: TGTGCCAGCAGTATGGGGGAGGCAAACATTCAGTACTTC. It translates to CASSMGEANIQYF.

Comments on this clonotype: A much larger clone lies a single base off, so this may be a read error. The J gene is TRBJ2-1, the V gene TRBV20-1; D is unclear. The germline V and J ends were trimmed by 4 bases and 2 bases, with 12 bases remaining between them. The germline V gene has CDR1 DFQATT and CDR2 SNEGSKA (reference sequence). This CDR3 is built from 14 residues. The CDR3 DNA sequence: TGCAGTGCTACACGCATATGGGCCTACAATGAGCAGTTCTTC. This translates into CSATRIWAYNEQFF.

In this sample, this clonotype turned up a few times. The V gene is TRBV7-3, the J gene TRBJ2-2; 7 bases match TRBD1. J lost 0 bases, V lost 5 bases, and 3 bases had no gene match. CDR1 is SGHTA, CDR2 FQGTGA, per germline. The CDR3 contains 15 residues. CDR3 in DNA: TGTGCCAGCAGCACGGGACAGTCGAACACCGGGGAGCTGTTTTTT. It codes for CASSTGQSNTGELFF. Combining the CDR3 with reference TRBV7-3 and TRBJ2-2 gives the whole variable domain GAGVSQTPSNKVTEKGKYVELRCDPISGHTALYWYRQSLGQGPEFLIYFQGTGAADDSGLPNDRFFAVRPEGSVSTLKIQRTERGDSAVYLCASSTGQSNTGELFFGEGSRLTVL.

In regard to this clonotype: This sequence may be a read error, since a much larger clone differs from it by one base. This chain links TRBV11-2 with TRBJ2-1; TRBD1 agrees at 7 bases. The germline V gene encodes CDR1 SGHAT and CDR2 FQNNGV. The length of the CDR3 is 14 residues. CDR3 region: CASSVGQSYNQQFF. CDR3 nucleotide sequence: TGTGCCAGCAGCGTGGGACAGTCTTACAATCAGCAGTTCTTC.

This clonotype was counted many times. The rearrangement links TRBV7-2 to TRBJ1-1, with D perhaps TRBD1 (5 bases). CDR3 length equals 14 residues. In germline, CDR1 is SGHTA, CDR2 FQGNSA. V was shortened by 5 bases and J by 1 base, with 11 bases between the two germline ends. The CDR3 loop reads CASSEMTANTEAFF. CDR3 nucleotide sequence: TGTGCCAGCAGCGAGATGACAGCGAACACTGAAGCTTTCTTT.

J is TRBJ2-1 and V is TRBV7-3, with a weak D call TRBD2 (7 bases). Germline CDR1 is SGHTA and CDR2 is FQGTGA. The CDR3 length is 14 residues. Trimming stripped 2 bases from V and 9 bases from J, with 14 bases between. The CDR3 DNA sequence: TGTGCCAGCAGCTTACAAGGGGGAGGGGGTGAGCAGTTCTTC. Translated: CASSLQGGGGEQFF.